The rows below give T cell receptor beta chains drawn from one sample of a study of cytomegalovirus exposure and HLA in healthy donors. Sequencing used immunoSEQ multiplex PCR; TCRdb keeps in-frame clones, though not all of them. This sample has about 81,000 clones; 85% to 90% occur once, and the top ten carry 2.3%. Sample: PBMCs. Every receptor here comes from a young man in good health and CMV-seronegative. The conserved cysteine and the conserved F or W are not part of the CDR3 here.

TRBV19	TRBJ2-4	ASSIRSAKNIQY
TRBV28	TRBJ2-1	ATSPGTSGRVYNEQF
TRBV2	TRBJ1-1	ASRGARGNTEAF
TRBV9	TRBJ2-1	ASSAGTVRPSEQF
TRBV21-1	TRBJ2-1	ASTFAQGYGNEQF
TRBV19	TRBJ1-2	ASTREFYGYT
TRBV29-1	TRBJ1-2	SVEPGSDGYT
TRBV5-1	TRBJ2-2	ASSLYSGANTGELF
TRBV19	TRBJ1-1	ASTPNRGLSEAF
TRBV7-9	TRBJ2-5	ASSWTNQGETQY
TRBV7-3	TRBJ2-1	ASSFNGLAGGPGEQF
TRBV2	TRBJ2-5	ASSAQGAMQETQY
TRBV5-1	TRBJ2-3	ASVQPGLGPHTQY
TRBV25-1	TRBJ2-5	ASSELQGVTETQY
TRBV18	TRBJ1-1	ASSQITDNMAF
TRBV7-2	TRBJ1-1	ASSFRLVIIQGN
TRBV28	TRBJ2-2	ASSNTGELF
TRBV7-8	TRBJ1-2	ASSYDADYGYT
TRBV5-8	TRBJ2-7	ASSLRVVAVGAEQY
TRBV7-8	TRBJ2-5	ASSLELTRFRGRQETQY
TRBV27	TRBJ2-7	ASSLGSAGPYEQY
TRBV2	TRBJ1-2	ASNRRDNYGYT
TRBV21-1	TRBJ1-4	ASSLPEGPNEKLF
TRBV9	TRBJ1-1	ASSSRRNTEAF
TRBV9	TRBJ1-1	ASSVGRGRVAEAF
TRBV28	TRBJ1-1	ASISTGGTEAF
TRBV5-3	TRBJ2-3	APPGGRRGTDTQY
TRBV28	TRBJ1-5	ASTPDTQPQH